The next 17 T cell receptor beta chains were all read from a single sample in a study of shared clonotypes between healthy human individuals. The repertoire was sequenced with immunoSEQ multiplex PCR; TCRdb's copy has only in-frame clones and lacks some. The sample lists about 100,000 clones, about 63% occurring once. The sample comprised memory CD8+ T cells sorted from blood. Subset of the sample: CD45RO+ cells pooled with CCR7-negative TemRA cells. The source of these receptors is a woman in her thirties in good health.

V and J are TRBV27 and TRBJ2-7; no firm D call. This CDR3 is 15 amino acids long. Germline lookup yields CDR1 MNHEY and CDR2 SMNVEV (reference sequence). V was clipped by 5 bases and J by 4 bases, with 18 bases between them. The DNA for the CDR3 is TGTGCCAGCAGTCTCCGTAACTGGGTGGAGTACGAGCAGTACTTC. Amino acid sequence: CASSLRNWVEYEQYF.

This chain links TRBV13 with TRBJ2-3, with TRBD1 identical over 8 bases. This CDR3 is built from 16 residues. J was trimmed by 4 bases and V by 6 bases; bases with no gene match: 12. Looked up from germline, CDR1 is PRHDT and CDR2 is FYEKMQ (reference sequence). The CDR3 nucleotides read TGTGCCAGCAGTCAGATGGACAGGGCTTCTGCAGATACGCAGTATTTT. Amino acid sequence: CASSQMDRASADTQYF.

This clone was seen more than once but under ten times. The chain employs TRBV29-1 and TRBJ2-7; D uncertain. CDR1 and CDR2 (germline): SQVTM, ANQGSEA. Trimming removed 3 bases at V and 5 bases at J, with 8 bases between. The CDR3 length is 11 residues. The CDR3 reads CSVDYGNEQYF. DNA for the CDR3: TGCAGCGTTGATTACGGTAACGAGCAGTACTTC.

This clone was observed a handful of times. This sequence joins TRBV6-6 and TRBJ1-6, with D possibly being TRBD1 (5 bases). From germline, CDR1 is MNHNY and CDR2 SVGAGI (reference sequence). The length of the CDR3 is 14 residues. V was cut by 6 bases and J by 9 bases, with 15 bases left in between. CDR3 DNA sequence: TGTGCCAGCAGAAGGGACGGTGAGGGTTCACCCCTCCACTTT. Amino acids: CASRRDGEGSPLHF.

The chain uses TRBV28 and TRBJ2-7; maybe TRBD2 (5 bases). Trimming stripped 6 bases from V and 3 bases from J, with 18 bases between. The CDR3 totals 15 residues. Germline V CDR1 and CDR2: MDHEN, SYDVKM. Here the CDR3 reads CASRSRGFPVYEQYF. The DNA of the CDR3 is TGTGCCAGCAGGTCTCGAGGGTTTCCCGTCTACGAGCAGTACTTC.

This clone was counted once. The chain is built from TRBV25-1 and TRBJ1-1; TRBD1 aligns across 7 bases. The V and J ends lost 2 bases and 1 base, in that order; junction bases with no gene match: 4. In germline, CDR1 is MGHDK, CDR2 SYGVNS. This CDR3 has 15 residues. The CDR3 sequence is CASSEPTGPNTEAFF. DNA for the CDR3: TGTGCCAGCAGTGAACCGACAGGGCCGAACACTGAAGCTTTCTTT.

The rearrangement links TRBV7-9 to TRBJ2-7; TRBD2 matches at 15 bases. The junction had 6 bases not matched to a gene; V was cut back by 0 bases and J by 6 bases. The CDR3 contains 17 residues. In germline, CDR1 is SEHNR, CDR2 FQNEAQ (reference sequence). CDR3 protein: CASSLASGLAGGTEQYF. The CDR3 DNA reads TGTGCCAGCAGCTTAGCCTCGGGACTAGCGGGAGGAACCGAGCAGTACTTC. The whole variable domain, remainder taken from reference TRBV7-9 and TRBJ2-7, is DTGVSQNPRHKITKRGQNVTFRCDPISEHNRLYWYRQTLGQGPEFLTYFQNEAQLEKSRLLSDRFSAERPKGSFSTLEIQRTEQGDSAMYLCASSLASGLAGGTEQYFGPGTRLTVT.

This clone has only a few counts. The J gene is TRBJ1-2, the V gene TRBV28, with 7 bases matching TRBD1. The J segment lost 4 bases and the V segment lost 6 bases, leaving 8 bases of the junction unmatched. The germline V gene encodes CDR1 MDHEN and CDR2 SYDVKM. This CDR3 region has 14 residues. The CDR3 loop is CASRRDRGPYGYTF. CDR3 nucleotides: TGTGCCAGCAGGCGGGACAGAGGTCCCTATGGCTACACCTTC.

The V gene is TRBV14, the J gene TRBJ2-7, with a tentative D call TRBD1 (6 bases). From germline, CDR1 is SGHDN and CDR2 FVKESK. CDR3 size: 15 residues. Trimming cost V 6 bases and J 3 bases, with 18 bases left between them. Written as DNA, the CDR3 is TGTGCCAGCAGGGAAGCCGGGACACCTTTCTACGAGCAGTACTTC. It is translated as CASREAGTPFYEQYF.

The chain joins TRBV6-1 to TRBJ2-7; D is perhaps TRBD2 (5 bases). This CDR3 has 13 residues. Looked up from germline, CDR1 is MNHNS and CDR2 is SASEGT. Deletions cut 5 bases from V and 4 bases from J, with 12 bases between. The DNA of the CDR3 is TGTGCCAGCAGTACCTACAGAGGGTACGAGCAGTACTTC. The encoded protein is CASSTYRGYEQYF.

This clone is categorized as medium-sized. This chain connects TRBV28 to TRBJ1-5; possibly TRBD1 for D (5 bases). In germline, CDR1 is MDHEN, CDR2 SYDVKM. Deletions cut 1 base from V and 7 bases from J, with 8 bases between. The CDR3 has 13 residues. The CDR3 here is CASSLLGEQPQHF. CDR3 nucleotides: TGTGCCAGCAGTTTATTGGGGGAACAGCCCCAGCATTTT. Using reference TRBV28 and TRBJ1-5 for the parts outside the CDR3, the full variable domain is DVKVTQSSRYLVKRTGEKVFLECVQDMDHENMFWYRQDPGLGLRLIYFSYDVKMKEKGDIPEGYSVSREKKERFSLILESASTNQTSMYLCASSLLGEQPQHFGDGTRLSIL.

This clone was observed a handful of times. The V call is TRBV2, the J call TRBJ2-6, with a weak D call TRBD2 (6 bases). The CDR3 length is 16 residues. Germline lookup yields CDR1 SNHLY and CDR2 FYNNEI. With 7 bases removed from V and 0 bases from J, the gap between germline ends came to 13 bases. DNA of the CDR3: TGTGCCAGCACGACTGGGGGGATCTCTGGGGCCAACGTCCTGACTTTC. Translating it yields CASTTGGISGANVLTF.

CDR3 bases: TGTGCCAGCAGTCCGAAGGGCGGGGGTAATGAAAAACTGTTTTTT. This encodes CASSPKGGGNEKLFF. V usage is TRBV6-1 and J usage is TRBJ1-4; weak D call: TRBD1 (5 bases). Per the germline V gene, CDR1 is MNHNS and CDR2 is SASEGT. V lost 5 bases, J lost 4 bases, and 14 bases lay in between. This CDR3 is built from 15 residues.

The genes are TRBV2 and TRBJ2-5; possibly TRBD2 for D (6 bases). CDR1 is SNHLY, CDR2 FYNNEI, per germline. The germline V and J ends were trimmed by 6 bases and 2 bases, with 13 bases remaining between them. The length of the CDR3 is 14 residues. The CDR3 sequence: CASRRIADQETQYF. Written as DNA, the CDR3 is TGTGCCAGCAGACGGATAGCGGATCAAGAGACCCAGTACTTC.

V and J are TRBV27 and TRBJ1-5; unclear D gene. Germline-derived CDR1 and CDR2 are MNHEY and SMNVEV (reference sequence). The V end lost 1 base, the J end lost 0 bases, and 7 bases lay between the germline ends. The CDR3 is 15 residues long. The CDR3 here is CASSLLGYSNQPQHF. As DNA, the CDR3 is TGTGCCAGCAGTTTATTGGGGTATAGCAATCAGCCCCAGCATTTT.

The chain is built from TRBV30 and TRBJ2-5; no reliable D call. The J call could be wrong; TRBJ2-7 is a better fit for the DNA end. Germline V CDR1 and CDR2: GTSNPN, SVGIG (reference sequence). This CDR3 has 11 residues. CDR3 region: CAWSVLYEQYF. Here the CDR3 DNA reads TGTGCCTGGAGTGTACTATACGAGCAGTACTTC.

The CDR3 DNA sequence: TGTGCCAGCAGCCGCGGGAGGACCTACGAGCAGTACTTC. Its translation is CASSRGRTYEQYF. The gene calls are TRBV6-5 and TRBJ2-7; 8 bases are shared with TRBD2. The trim removed 6 bases at V and 2 bases at J, leaving 3 bases unmatched. CDR1 and CDR2 from the germline V gene are MNHEY and SVGAGI. The CDR3 covers 13 residues.